This T cell receptor (beta chain) was found in a study of blood T cell repertoires in COVID-19. Sequencing was performed with immunoSEQ multiplex PCR; in TCRdb, only in-frame clones are kept and a portion is missing. The sample contains 130,000 to 150,000 clones, 80% to 90% of which appear only once. Germline V lookup: CDR1 LGHDT, CDR2 YNNKEL (reference sequence). The trim removed 8 bases at V and 0 bases at J, leaving 4 bases unmatched. The CDR3 is made up of 14 amino acids. This chain connects TRBV3-1 (or the pseudogene TRBV3-2) to TRBJ1-3; 7 bases align to TRBD1. This clonotype was obtained from a woman aged 55-70 years with active COVID-19. The sequenced sample consisted of peripheral blood. The CDR3 protein is CASQQGFSGNTIYF. Here the CDR3 DNA reads TGTGCCAGCCAACAGGGGTTCTCTGGAAACACCATATATTTT.